The 27 T cell receptor beta chains below were found in one sample sequenced in a study of T cell repertoires in cytomegalovirus infection. Antigen specificity for these receptors is unknown. TCRdb re-called the reads through MiXCR, storing one row per CDR3 protein. Counted here are about 900,000 distinct CDR3 sequences, around 30% occurring once; the ten biggest clones make up more than 12%. This material consisted of cultured CD8+ T cells from PBMCs, taken from culture after CMV antigen stimulation. These receptors were obtained from a human donor in good health (CMV status not recorded). Some clones in this sample may be carry-over from other donors' samples.

This chain uses TRBV20-1 with TRBJ1-5; D call uncertain. Germline V lookup: CDR1 DFQATT, CDR2 SNEGSKA (reference sequence). Trimming shortened V by 0 bases and J by 0 bases, and 9 bases separated the two germline ends. The CDR3 spans 15 residues. The DNA for the CDR3 is TGCAGTGCTAGAGAGAGGACCTCTAGCAATCAGCCCCAGCATTTT. Translating gives CSARERTSSNQPQHF.

The rearrangement uses TRBV2 and TRBJ2-2; TRBD1 aligns across 11 bases. This CDR3 comprises 14 residues. Losses at the gene ends were 10 bases for V and 3 bases for J; bases not matched to a gene: 4. CDR1 is SNHLY and CDR2 is FYNNEI in the germline V gene. The chain's CDR3 is CAIRTGGYTGELFF. CDR3 in DNA: TGTGCCATAAGGACAGGGGGCTACACCGGGGAGCTGTTTTTT.

The rearrangement uses TRBV18 and TRBJ2-7; 8 positions match TRBD2. CDR3 length equals 16 residues. J lost 5 bases, V lost 6 bases, and 15 bases had no gene match. Germline V gene lookup returns CDR1 KGHSH and CDR2 LQKENI. The CDR3 here is CASSTSSGGGLHEQYF. The CDR3 DNA reads TGTGCCAGCTCCACCAGTTCGGGGGGGGGGCTCCACGAGCAGTACTTC.

V is TRBV6-2 or TRBV6-3 and J is TRBJ1-2; possibly TRBD1 for D (5 bases). In germline, CDR1 is MNHEY, CDR2 SVGEGT. The CDR3 sequence is 13 residues long. The V and J ends lost 6 bases and 8 bases respectively, with 16 bases between them. The CDR3 DNA reads TGTGCCAGCAGAGTCGGGGGAGTTCGAGGCTACACCTTC. This translates into CASRVGGVRGYTF.

In its sample, this clonotype was seen many times. The chain combines TRBV7-8 with TRBJ1-1; D not certain. Trimming stripped 5 bases from V and 0 bases from J, with 7 bases between. In germline, CDR1 is SGHVS, CDR2 FQNEAQ. CDR3 length equals 13 residues. CDR3 nucleotides: TGTGCCAGCAGCCCTGCATTGAACACTGAAGCTTTCTTT. Translated: CASSPALNTEAFF.

Details on this clonotype: A much larger clone is a single base away; this may be a read error. The chain carries TRBV7-6 and TRBJ2-6, with 8 bases identical to TRBD1. The CDR3 totals 18 residues. Germline V gene lookup returns CDR1 SGHVS and CDR2 FNYEAQ. CDR3 nucleotide sequence: TGTGCCAGCAGCTCATCGACAGGGGTTGTGACTGGGACCAACGTCCTGACTTTC. Protein: CASSSSTGVVTGTNVLTF.

V gene TRBV11-2 combines with J gene TRBJ2-1, with D uncertain. The CDR3 is 12 residues long. The germline CDR1 and CDR2 sequences are SGHAT and FQNNGV. With 2 bases removed from V and 8 bases from J, the gap between germline ends came to 7 bases. The DNA of the CDR3 is TGTGCCAGCAGCTTAATTCAATATGAGCAGTTCTTC. Its translation is CASSLIQYEQFF.

The chain is built from TRBV2 and TRBJ2-3; D remains unclear. Trimming left V 4 bases short and J 7 bases short, with 3 bases between. Germline values: CDR1 SNHLY, CDR2 FYNNEI. This CDR3 contains 10 residues. The CDR3 spells CASSGHTQYF. CDR3 DNA sequence: TGTGCCAGCAGTGGCCATACGCAGTATTTT.

There are a few counts of this clonotype. The genes are TRBV7-2 and TRBJ2-5; 10 bases match TRBD2. V lost 5 bases, J lost 4 bases, and 4 bases stayed unmatched. This CDR3 contains 14 residues. The germline V gene encodes CDR1 SGHTA and CDR2 FQGNSA. DNA for the CDR3: TGTGCCAGCAGCGTAAGACTAGCGGGAGAGACCCAGTACTTC. As protein: CASSVRLAGETQYF.

In its sample, this clonotype was seen a few times. The CDR3 is CASSQGGLAGRLGTGELFF. DNA for the CDR3: TGCGCCAGCAGCCAAGGAGGACTAGCGGGGCGCCTTGGCACCGGGGAGCTGTTTTTT. The chain recombines TRBV4-1 with TRBJ2-2; 12 bases map to TRBD2. The CDR3 contains 19 residues. The germline V gene encodes CDR1 MGHRA and CDR2 YSYEKL. V lost 1 base and J lost 4; bases outside the gene matches: 10.

A word on this clonotype: This may come from a read error, since a much larger clone is one base off. This chain links TRBV2 with TRBJ2-3; D uncertain. This CDR3 comprises 16 residues. CDR1 and CDR2 from the germline V gene are SNHLY and FYNNEI. The CDR3 nucleotides read TGTACCAGAAGCGTCCACCGTTTGGGGAGCACAGATACGCAGTATTTT. Translation gives CTRSVHRLGSTDTQYF.

This chain links TRBV7-3 with TRBJ2-2; D call uncertain. Germline V gene sequence: CDR1 SGHTA, CDR2 FQGTGA. Trimming removed 0 bases at V and 7 bases at J, with 3 bases between. The length of the CDR3 is 12 residues. CDR3 in DNA: TGTGCCAGCAGCTTAACTGTCGGGGAGCTGTTTTTT. Translation: CASSLTVGELFF.

V usage is TRBV6-5 and J usage is TRBJ2-1, with D maybe TRBD2 (5 bases). From germline, CDR1 is MNHEY and CDR2 SVGAGI. Trimming stripped 5 bases from V and 0 bases from J, with 14 bases between. This CDR3 comprises 16 residues. The CDR3 DNA follows: TGTGCCAGCAGTGTGGACTTCTCGATCTCCTACAATGAGCAGTTCTTC. This sequence encodes CASSVDFSISYNEQFF.

This clonotype was picked up a small number of times. The rearrangement joins TRBV2 to TRBJ1-1; 7 nucleotides agree with TRBD1. The germline CDR1 and CDR2 sequences are SNHLY and FYNNEI. Unmatched junction bases numbered 9, after V lost 6 bases and J lost 2 bases. The CDR3 totals 15 residues. CDR3 sequence (DNA): TGTGCCAGCAGCCTTTACAGGGGCCCTAACACTGAAGCTTTCTTT. Its translation is CASSLYRGPNTEAFF.

This clonotype was found a few times. The chain is built from TRBV7-6 and TRBJ1-1, with D uncertain. V was trimmed by 6 bases and J by 2 bases, leaving 7 bases between them. Germline loops: CDR1 SGHVS, CDR2 FNYEAQ. CDR3 length equals 12 residues. CDR3 DNA: TGTGCCAGCAGGGCGGCAAACACTGAAGCTTTCTTT. This codes for CASRAANTEAFF.

This rearrangement joins TRBV6-2 or TRBV6-3 to TRBJ2-5; 13 nucleotides align to TRBD2. This CDR3 spans 16 amino acids. V trimming: 6 bases; J trimming: 2 bases; junction bases outside the gene matches: 6. Per germline, CDR1 MNHEY and CDR2 SVGEGT. DNA of the CDR3: TGTGCCAGCAGAAATGGGACTAGCGGGGAACAAGAGACCCAGTACTTC. Translating gives CASRNGTSGEQETQYF.

This chain uses TRBV7-2 with TRBJ1-5; D uncertain. The germline V and J ends were trimmed by 5 bases and 5 bases, with 10 bases remaining between them. The CDR3 sequence is 13 residues long. The V gene's germline CDR1 is SGHTA and CDR2 FQGNSA. CDR3 residues: CASSPGMYQPQHF. For the CDR3, the DNA is TGTGCCAGCAGCCCTGGGATGTATCAGCCCCAGCATTTT.

This clonotype was seen only once. The chain links TRBV5-1 to TRBJ2-5; 14 nucleotides line up with TRBD2. The V gene end was trimmed by 3 bases and the J gene end by 4 bases; junction bases not matched to a gene: 8. Germline V gives CDR1 SGHRS, CDR2 YFSETQ. The CDR3 has 17 residues. The CDR3 sequence: CASSSGTSGGFRETQYF. CDR3 sequence (DNA): TGCGCCAGCAGCTCCGGGACTAGCGGGGGTTTCAGAGAGACCCAGTACTTC.

The V call is TRBV27, the J call TRBJ2-1; D is ambiguous. Per germline, CDR1 MNHEY and CDR2 SMNVEV (reference sequence). The CDR3 contains 16 residues. V gave up 5 bases and J gave up 0 bases, with 14 bases separating them. DNA of the CDR3: TGTGCCAGCAGTGATCGCGGCGGAAGCTCCTACAATGAGCAGTTCTTC. This translates into CASSDRGGSSYNEQFF.

The sample holds many counts of this clonotype. One end of the junction varies from germline; a read error may be responsible. V and J are TRBV7-9 and TRBJ1-1; D is perhaps TRBD1 (5 bases). The CDR3 is made up of 13 amino acids. CDR1 is SEHNR, CDR2 FQNEAQ, per germline (reference sequence). The CDR3, as DNA: TGTGCCAGCAGTTTAGCAGGGCACACTGAAGCTTTCTTT. Encoded protein: CASSLAGHTEAFF.

This chain connects TRBV27 to TRBJ1-1, with D uncertain. Trimming cost V 10 bases and J 0 bases, with 12 bases left between them. Germline-derived CDR1 and CDR2 are MNHEY and SMNVEV (reference sequence). The CDR3 is made up of 13 amino acids. CDR3 sequence: CATLGRVNTEAFF. The CDR3 DNA reads TGTGCCACCCTTGGTAGGGTGAACACTGAAGCTTTCTTT.

This clonotype turned up a few times. This chain connects TRBV9 to TRBJ1-6; TRBD1 is a possible D gene (6 bases). Germline CDR1 and CDR2: SGDLS and YYNGEE. The V end lost 0 bases, the J end lost 6 bases, and 10 bases lay between the germline ends. CDR3 size: 15 residues. Written as DNA, the CDR3 is TGTGCCAGCAGCGTAGGAGGGGGGGGTAATTCACCCCTCCACTTT. Translation: CASSVGGGGNSPLHF. Based on the CDR3 plus reference TRBV9 and TRBJ1-6, the full variable domain is DSGVTQTPKHLITATGQRVTLRCSPRSGDLSVYWYQQSLDQGLQFLIQYYNGEERAKGNILERFSAQQFPDLHSELNLSSLELGDSALYFCASSVGGGGNSPLHFGNGTRLTVT.

The CDR3 DNA reads as TGCAGTGCTAGAGGGCCTAGCGGGGGGGGCGATGAGCAGTTCTTC. As protein: CSARGPSGGGDEQFF. The V gene is TRBV20-1, the J gene TRBJ2-1; TRBD2 matches at 12 bases. This CDR3 is 15 amino acids long. Germline CDR1 is DFQATT and CDR2 is SNEGSKA (reference sequence). V gave up 1 base and J gave up 8 bases; unmatched junction bases: 6.

This clonotype was seen many times. The chain is built from TRBV6-2 or TRBV6-3 and TRBJ2-7; 8 nucleotides align to TRBD1. Germline-derived CDR1 and CDR2 are MNHEY and SVGEGT. The CDR3 loop spans 13 amino acids. The V and J ends lost 2 bases and 3 bases, in that order; junction bases with no gene match: 0. CDR3 residues: CASSYGTGYEQYV. The CDR3 bases are TGTGCCAGCAGTTACGGGACAGGCTACGAGCAGTACGTC.

There are a few counts of this clonotype. The chain joins TRBV27 to TRBJ2-1; 8 bases agree with TRBD2. V gave up 10 bases and J gave up 0 bases; unmatched junction bases: 8. Germline CDR1 and CDR2: MNHEY and SMNVEV (reference sequence). The CDR3 length is 15 residues. The CDR3: CATAKAGVSYNEQFF. The CDR3 DNA reads TGTGCCACAGCCAAAGCGGGGGTCTCCTACAATGAGCAGTTCTTC.

This chain uses TRBV7-8 with TRBJ2-3; TRBD2 matches 8 bases. The CDR3 has 19 residues. V was pared by 6 bases and J by 2 bases, with 19 bases of the junction left unmatched. The germline CDR1 and CDR2 sequences are SGHVS and FQNEAQ. CDR3 in amino acids: CASSLTVRGGRANTDTQYF. CDR3 coding DNA: TGTGCCAGCAGTCTCACGGTCCGGGGGGGTCGTGCCAACACAGATACGCAGTATTTT.

The J gene is TRBJ1-3, the V gene TRBV13; D is undetermined. The germline gives CDR1 PRHDT, CDR2 FYEKMQ (reference sequence). CDR3 length: 14 amino acids. V lost 5 bases to trimming and J lost 2 bases, with 10 bases between them. The CDR3 spells CASSQRGPGNTIYF. In nucleotides, the CDR3 is TGTGCCAGCAGCCAGCGAGGACCTGGAAACACCATATATTTT.